The 18 T cell receptor beta chains below come from one sample, sequenced in a study of CD8+ T cells in alopecia areata. As the sequencing template, cDNA was produced by extracting RNA and reverse transcribing it. Assay used: immunoSEQ multiplex PCR; TCRdb lists only in-frame clones, some missing. The sample holds about 150,000 clones, around half seen once. The sequencing here drew on CD8+ T cells sorted from blood, taken at week 0. These receptors came from a human donor with alopecia areata.

This chain joins TRBV7-2 and TRBJ1-4; D might be TRBD1 (5 bases). This CDR3 has 15 residues. Trimming pared 5 bases from V and 4 bases from J, leaving 14 bases between. Germline-derived CDR1 and CDR2 are SGHTA and FQGNSA. The CDR3 DNA follows: TGTGCCAGCAGCCAGCACGGAGGGGTTAATGAAAAACTGTTTTTT. Its translation: CASSQHGGVNEKLFF.

This clone was counted only a few times. The chain combines TRBV28 with TRBJ1-1; D perhaps matches TRBD1 (5 bases). The CDR3 has 16 amino acids. Germline V gives CDR1 MDHEN, CDR2 SYDVKM. Trimming took off 1 base at V and 4 bases at J, with 16 bases between the two ends. CDR3 sequence (DNA): TGTGCCAGCAGTTTATACGGAGGGGAGGGAGTCACTGAAGCTTTCTTT. It yields the protein CASSLYGGEGVTEAFF. Variable domain in full (rest from reference TRBV28 and TRBJ1-1): DVKVTQSSRYLVKRTGEKVFLECVQDMDHENMFWYRQDPGLGLRLIYFSYDVKMKEKGDIPEGYSVSREKKERFSLILESASTNQTSMYLCASSLYGGEGVTEAFFGQGTRLTVV.

This clone was seen only a few times. This CDR3 reads CATIGGINQPQHF. The CDR3 DNA follows: TGTGCCACCATCGGAGGGATCAATCAGCCCCAGCATTTT. This chain uses TRBV10-3 with TRBJ1-5, with D uncertain. The CDR3 runs 13 residues. Germline V lookup: CDR1 ENHRY, CDR2 SYGVKD. Between the trimmed V and J ends, which lost 10 bases and 3 bases, there was a span of 13 bases.

The chain recombines TRBV5-1 with TRBJ2-2; 7 nucleotides align to TRBD1. Germline-derived CDR1 and CDR2 are SGHRS and YFSETQ. Trimming removed 5 bases from V and 1 base from J; junction bases left unmatched: 5. CDR3 length: 15 amino acids. The CDR3 nucleotides are TGCGCCAGCAGAATTGGGACAGAGAACACCGGGGAGCTGTTTTTT. Protein product: CASRIGTENTGELFF. The full variable domain, in which reference TRBV5-1 and TRBJ2-2 provide the parts outside the CDR3, is KAGVTQTPRYLIKTRGQQVTLSCSPISGHRSVSWYQQTPGQGLQFLFEYFSETQRNKGNFPGRFSGRQFSNSRSEMNVSTLELGDSALYLCASRIGTENTGELFFGEGSRLTVL.

The chain couples TRBV2 to TRBJ1-2, with D perhaps matching TRBD1 (6 bases). This CDR3 is 16 amino acids long. The germline V gene has CDR1 SNHLY and CDR2 FYNNEI. V was trimmed by 8 bases and J by 2 bases, leaving 21 bases between them. CDR3 region: CASLRGDTKPNYGYTF. The CDR3 region has the DNA TGTGCCAGCCTAAGGGGGGACACAAAACCCAACTATGGCTACACCTTC.

This clone was observed a handful of times. V is TRBV6-6 and J is TRBJ1-1; D is possibly TRBD1 (6 bases). The CDR3 has 13 residues. V was pared by 9 bases and J by 4 bases, with 15 bases between. CDR1 and CDR2 from the germline V gene are MNHNY and SVGAGI (reference sequence). In DNA form, the CDR3 reads TGTGCCAGTCTACAGGGCCGTAGCACTGAAGCTTTCTTT. It encodes CASLQGRSTEAFF.

This clone was detected only a few times. The rearrangement links TRBV29-1 to TRBJ1-1; 8 nucleotides agree with TRBD1. Germline CDR1 reads SQVTM; CDR2 reads ANQGSEA. Trimming cost V 7 bases and J 1 base; bases outside gene matches: 5. This CDR3 contains 13 residues. CDR3 residues: CSGTGGTNTEAFF. The CDR3 region has the DNA TGCAGCGGAACAGGGGGTACGAACACTGAAGCTTTCTTT.

Ten or more counts support this clone. The J gene is TRBJ2-6, the V gene TRBV5-4, with 10 bases matching TRBD1. The CDR3 extends over 17 amino acids. J gave up 1 base and V 5 bases, and 6 bases lay outside the gene matches. Germline assignment: CDR1 SGHNT and CDR2 YYREEE (reference sequence). CDR3 sequence (DNA): TGTGCCAGCAGGTCCGGGACAGGGGAATCTGGGGCCAACGTCCTGACTTTC. Encoded protein: CASRSGTGESGANVLTF.

This clone was counted only a few times. The chain has TRBV29-1 and TRBJ2-6, with D unclear. Per germline, CDR1 SQVTM and CDR2 ANQGSEA. The CDR3 runs 15 residues. Trimming took 0 bases from V and 2 from J, leaving 8 bases between them. The CDR3 reads CSVEDPAPGANVLTF. CDR3 bases: TGCAGCGTTGAAGATCCCGCCCCTGGGGCCAACGTCCTGACTTTC.

V and J are TRBV25-1 and TRBJ1-3; no clear D. CDR3 length: 12 amino acids. The germline V gene has CDR1 MGHDK and CDR2 SYGVNS. Trimming removed 7 bases at V and 1 base at J, with 5 bases between. CDR3 loop: CASTDSGNTIYF. The CDR3 DNA reads as TGTGCCAGCACGGATTCTGGAAACACCATATATTTT.

This sequence joins TRBV19 and TRBJ2-7; TRBD1 aligns across 9 bases. The junction had 5 bases not matched to a gene; V was cut back by 6 bases and J by 5 bases. This CDR3 comprises 13 residues. The germline gives CDR1 LNHDA, CDR2 SQIVND (reference sequence). The CDR3 nucleotides read TGTGCCAGTAGCTCTACAGGGGGCGACGAGCAGTACTTC. It encodes CASSSTGGDEQYF. Full variable domain (missing parts from reference TRBV19 and TRBJ2-7): DGGITQSPKYLFRKEGQNVTLSCEQNLNHDAMYWYRQDPGQGLRLIYYSQIVNDFQKGDIAEGYSVSREKKESFPLTVTSAQKNPTAFYLCASSSTGGDEQYFGPGTRLTVT.

This clone was found a few times. The chain joins TRBV11-2 to TRBJ2-3; 7 nucleotides match TRBD2. V shed 3 bases and J 6 bases; nucleotides not matched to a gene: 6. Looked up from germline, CDR1 is SGHAT and CDR2 is FQNNGV. The CDR3 is made up of 14 amino acids. For the CDR3, the DNA is TGTGCCAGCAGCTTGGGAGGGACGGGCGATACGCAGTATTTT. Protein product: CASSLGGTGDTQYF. The full variable domain, in which reference TRBV11-2 and TRBJ2-3 provide the parts outside the CDR3, is EAGVAQSPRYKIIEKRQSVAFWCNPISGHATLYWYQQILGQGPKLLIQFQNNGVVDDSQLPKDRFSAERLKGVDSTLKIQPAKLEDSAVYLCASSLGGTGDTQYFGPGTRLTVL.

The chain couples TRBV9 to TRBJ2-3; D call uncertain. CDR3 length: 11 residues. Trimming removed 3 bases from V and 11 bases from J, with 10 bases in between. CDR1 is SGDLS and CDR2 is YYNGEE in the germline V gene. The CDR3 nucleotides read TGTGCCAGCAGCGATCCCAAGGGGCAGTATTTT. Protein: CASSDPKGQYF.

About this clone itself: This probably arose from a read error, given a far larger clone one base away. The chain's CDR3 is CASSAGLNSYGQYF. The CDR3, as DNA: TGTGCCAGCAGCGCCGGGCTGAACTCCTACGGGCAGTACTTC. The rearrangement links TRBV13 to TRBJ2-7; D is uncertain. Germline V gives CDR1 PRHDT, CDR2 FYEKMQ (reference sequence). This CDR3 has 14 residues.

Concerning this clone: One junction end does not reproduce the germline sequence, and a read error may be involved. The genes are TRBV15 and TRBJ1-2; 7 nucleotides line up with TRBD1. CDR1 and CDR2 from the germline V gene are LNHNV and YYDKDF (reference sequence). CDR3 length: 14 amino acids. CDR3 sequence: CATSGDREDYGYTF. The CDR3 nucleotides are TGTGCCACCAGCGGAGACAGGGAGGACTATGGCTACACCTTC. Complete variable domain (other parts from reference TRBV15 and TRBJ1-2): DAMVIQNPRYQVTQFGKPVTLSCSQTLNHNVMYWYQQKSSQAPKLLFHYYDKDFNNEADTPDNFQSRRPNTSFCFLDIRSPGLGDTAMYLCATSGDREDYGYTFGSGTRLTVV.

V is TRBV9 and J is TRBJ1-1; D perhaps matches TRBD1 (5 bases). The CDR3 runs to 14 residues. V lost 6 bases, J lost 3 bases, and 15 bases lay in between. CDR1 SGDLS and CDR2 YYNGEE come from the germline V gene. CDR3 sequence (DNA): TGTGCCAGCACCCGGGGGGGGTCGGACACTGAAGCTTTCTTT. This encodes CASTRGGSDTEAFF.

V usage is TRBV27 and J usage is TRBJ2-1; perhaps TRBD2 as D (5 bases). The CDR3 loop spans 14 amino acids. Germline-derived CDR1 and CDR2 are MNHEY and SMNVEV (reference sequence). The V end was cut by 0 bases, the J end by 4 bases, with 7 bases between. CDR3 DNA sequence: TGTGCCAGCAGTTTATCTGAGGGTTACAATGAGCAGTTCTTC. It specifies CASSLSEGYNEQFF.

The V gene is TRBV7-3, the J gene TRBJ2-7, with D perhaps matching TRBD1 or TRBD2 (6 bases each). Trimming removed 9 bases at V and 3 bases at J, with 18 bases between. Germline loops: CDR1 SGHTA, CDR2 FQGTGA. This CDR3 has 14 residues. The CDR3 DNA is TGTGCCAGTAGTATAAAGGGGGGCCGCTACGAGCAGTACTTC. It translates to CASSIKGGRYEQYF.